This entry describes one T cell receptor beta chain. Its antigen is unknown. The CDR3 contains 11 residues. Germline CDR1 reads MDHEN; CDR2 reads SYDVKM. V was cut by 3 bases and J by 15 bases, with 12 bases left in between. The data stem from a study of blood T cells in healthy people across ages. Findings and limits, study-wide: Expanded clonotype changes were possibly confounded by unknown donor CMV status. Estimated diversity, derived from one million T cells, was regarded as an underestimate.

The authors ran a second PCR of about 7 to 11 cycles using a sample-barcoded 5' primer and a J-beta primer mix. All cDNA molecules were each tagged by a template-switch adaptor with 12 random nucleotides. TCRdb reprocessed the 5' RACE reads with MiXCR, giving one entry per CDR3 protein. Of about 780,000 distinct CDR3 sequences listed, 46% are singletons. This receptor was taken from a man older than 75 in good health. The specimen was blood. The rearrangement joins TRBV28 to TRBJ2-1, with D hard to call. The CDR3 bases are TGTGCCAGCAGTTTGAAGTTCGGGCGGTTCTTC. Its translation is CASSLKFGRFF.